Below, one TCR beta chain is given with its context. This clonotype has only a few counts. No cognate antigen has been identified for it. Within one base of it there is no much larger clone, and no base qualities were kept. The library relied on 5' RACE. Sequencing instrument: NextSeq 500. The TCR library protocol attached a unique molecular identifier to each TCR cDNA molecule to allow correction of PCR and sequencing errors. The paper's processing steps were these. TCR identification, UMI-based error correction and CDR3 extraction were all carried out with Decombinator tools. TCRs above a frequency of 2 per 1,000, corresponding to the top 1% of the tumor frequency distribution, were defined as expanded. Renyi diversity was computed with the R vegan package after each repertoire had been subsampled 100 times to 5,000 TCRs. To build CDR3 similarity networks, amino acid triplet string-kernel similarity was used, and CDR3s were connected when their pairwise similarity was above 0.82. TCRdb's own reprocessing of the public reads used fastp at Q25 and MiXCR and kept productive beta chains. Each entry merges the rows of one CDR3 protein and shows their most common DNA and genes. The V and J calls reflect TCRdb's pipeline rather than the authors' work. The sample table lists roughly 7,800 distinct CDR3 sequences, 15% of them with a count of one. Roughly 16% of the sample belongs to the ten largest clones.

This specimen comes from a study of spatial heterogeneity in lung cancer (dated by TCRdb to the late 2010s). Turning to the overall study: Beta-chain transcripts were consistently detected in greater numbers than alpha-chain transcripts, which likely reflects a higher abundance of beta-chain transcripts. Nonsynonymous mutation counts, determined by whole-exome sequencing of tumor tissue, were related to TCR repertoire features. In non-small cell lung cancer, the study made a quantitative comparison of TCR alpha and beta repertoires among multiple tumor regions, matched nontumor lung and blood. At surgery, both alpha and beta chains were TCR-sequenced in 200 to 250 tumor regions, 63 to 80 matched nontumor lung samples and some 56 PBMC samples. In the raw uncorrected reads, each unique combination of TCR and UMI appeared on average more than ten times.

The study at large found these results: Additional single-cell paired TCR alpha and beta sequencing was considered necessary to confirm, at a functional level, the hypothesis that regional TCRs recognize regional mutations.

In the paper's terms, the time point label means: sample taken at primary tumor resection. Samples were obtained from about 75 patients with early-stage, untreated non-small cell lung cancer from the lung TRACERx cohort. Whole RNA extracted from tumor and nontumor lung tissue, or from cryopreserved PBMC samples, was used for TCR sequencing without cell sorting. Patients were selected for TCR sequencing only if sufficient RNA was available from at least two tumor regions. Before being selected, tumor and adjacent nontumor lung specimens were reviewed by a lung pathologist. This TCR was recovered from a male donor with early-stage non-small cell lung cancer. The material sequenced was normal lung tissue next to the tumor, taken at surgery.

CDR3 sequence: CASSSLKQGEAFF. The sequenced DNA: TGTGCCAGCAGTTCTTTAAAACAGGGTGAAGCTTTCTTT. The V gene is TRBV11-2 and the J gene is TRBJ1-1; the D gene is perhaps TRBD1, from 6 matching bases. According to the germline V gene, CDR1 reads SGHAT and CDR2 reads FQNNGV. Reading from cysteine to phenylalanine, the CDR3 counts 13 amino acids. The kept DNA is CDR3 alone, 39 bases in frame from the first base. V drops 6 bases and J drops 7 bases, leaving 15 bases in between.